This T cell receptor beta chain was documented in a study of type 1 regulatory T cells. Study summary: T-allo10 is a Tr1-enriched, alloantigen-specific CD4 T cell product made in vitro.

TCRdb called the reads again in MiXCR, with one record for every CDR3 protein. The sample shows 75,000 to 100,000 distinct CDR3 sequences, roughly 28% of them seen only once. This clonotype was seen only a few times. CDR3 length: 15 residues. Germline trimming cut 1 base from V and 5 bases from J; bases unmatched to any gene: 9. Germline V gene data show CDR1 as SQVTM and CDR2 as ANQGSEA. Sequencing was carried out using CD4+ T cells, either the whole sample or a sorted fraction (not recorded which). The source of this sequence is a human donor in good health. The chain links TRBV29-1 to TRBJ2-5; 8 nucleotides line up with TRBD1. The CDR3 sequence is CSVEVGLGDRETQYF. For the CDR3, the DNA is TGCAGCGTTGAAGTTGGTCTCGGGGACAGGGAGACCCAGTACTTC.